This T cell receptor beta chain was documented in a study of blood T cells in healthy people across ages. A second PCR of roughly 7 to 11 cycles used a sample-barcoded 5' primer and a J-beta primer mix. In TCRdb, the 5' RACE reads were re-called with MiXCR into one record per CDR3 protein. This sample carries 1.5 million to 2 million distinct CDR3 sequences, around 48% of them seen once, and the ten largest clones take approximately 2%. This clonotype was sampled from a woman aged 40-49 years in good health. The sequencing input was blood.

Here the CDR3 reads CASRTGTGHYEQYF. The CDR3 nucleotides read TGTGCCAGCCGTACCGGGACAGGGCACTACGAGCAGTACTTC. This chain links TRBV6-2 or TRBV6-3 with TRBJ2-7; 9 bases line up with TRBD1. CDR1 and CDR2 from the germline V gene are MNHEY and SVGEGT. The CDR3 has 14 amino acids. V lost 8 bases and J lost 3; bases outside the gene matches: 8.